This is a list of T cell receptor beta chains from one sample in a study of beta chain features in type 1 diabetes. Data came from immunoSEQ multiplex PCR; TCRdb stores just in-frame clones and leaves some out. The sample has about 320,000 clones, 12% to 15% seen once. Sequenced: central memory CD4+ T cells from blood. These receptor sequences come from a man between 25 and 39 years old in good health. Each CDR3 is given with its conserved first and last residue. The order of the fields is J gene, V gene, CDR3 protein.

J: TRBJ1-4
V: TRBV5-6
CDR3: CASSSLQGAGNEKLFF

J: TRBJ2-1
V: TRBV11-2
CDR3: CASSLEYNEQFF

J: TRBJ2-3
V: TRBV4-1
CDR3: CASSQDPQGRGADTQYF

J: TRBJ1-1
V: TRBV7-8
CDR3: CASSLKHVFGGEAFF

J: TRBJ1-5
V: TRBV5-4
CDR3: CASSLNGDQPQHF

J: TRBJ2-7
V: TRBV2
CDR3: CASRYTGQSYEQYF

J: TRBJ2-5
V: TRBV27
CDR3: CASSAPRGARETQYF

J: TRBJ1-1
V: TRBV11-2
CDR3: CASSRRGEYTEAFF

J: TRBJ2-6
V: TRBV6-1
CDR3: CASFLEGTGANVLTF

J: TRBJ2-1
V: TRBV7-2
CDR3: CASSLAYNEQFF

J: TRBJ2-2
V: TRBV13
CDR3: CASKLGGAEYTGELFF

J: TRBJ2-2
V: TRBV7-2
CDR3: CASSWTSGTGELFF

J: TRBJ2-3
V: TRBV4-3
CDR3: CASSQGARGQDTQYF

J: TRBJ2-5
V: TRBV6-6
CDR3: CASSLRGQVYETQYF

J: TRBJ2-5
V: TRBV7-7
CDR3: CASSLSGGETQYF

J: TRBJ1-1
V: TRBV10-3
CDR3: CAIKSNVENTEAFF

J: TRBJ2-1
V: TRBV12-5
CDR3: CASGFRVGGNYNEQFF

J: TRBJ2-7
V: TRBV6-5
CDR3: CASSPSGRSYEQYF

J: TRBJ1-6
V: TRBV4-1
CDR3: CASSQDRTDSPLHF

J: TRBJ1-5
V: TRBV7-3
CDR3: CASSQQGTSNQPQHF

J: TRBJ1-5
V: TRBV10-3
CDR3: CAIRAGGGNQPQHF

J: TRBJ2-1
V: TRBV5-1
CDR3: CASGRDRGTNEQFF

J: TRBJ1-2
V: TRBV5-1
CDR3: CASSPWTGSNYGYTF

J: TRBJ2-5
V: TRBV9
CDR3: CASSPRTSPRETQYF

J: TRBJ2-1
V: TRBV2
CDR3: CASSPRAGRVNEQFF

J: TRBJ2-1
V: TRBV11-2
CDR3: CASSLDRSTPMGEQFF

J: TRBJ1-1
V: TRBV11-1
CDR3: CASKASGFLLNTEAFF

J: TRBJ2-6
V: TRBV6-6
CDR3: CASSLDGSGANVLTF

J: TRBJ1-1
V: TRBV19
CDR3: CASTRAGFTEAFF

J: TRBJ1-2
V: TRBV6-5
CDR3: CASSYSKLVSNYGYTF

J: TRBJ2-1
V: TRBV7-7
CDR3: CASSLVERQNNEQFF

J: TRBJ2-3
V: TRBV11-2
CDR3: CASSHKSSGRPSRPTQYF

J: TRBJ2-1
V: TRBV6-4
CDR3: CASRTGSPPNEQFF

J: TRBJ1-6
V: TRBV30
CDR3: CAWSVPFGGGVSPLHF

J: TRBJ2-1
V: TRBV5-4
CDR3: CASSLGGPGYNEQFF

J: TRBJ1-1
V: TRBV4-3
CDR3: CASSQDGRGNTEAFF

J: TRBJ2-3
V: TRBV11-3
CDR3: CASSLGQLGIDTQYF

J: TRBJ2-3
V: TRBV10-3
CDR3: CAISEEAQRTNTQYF

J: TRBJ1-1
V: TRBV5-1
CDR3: CASSLGEKNRNTEAFF

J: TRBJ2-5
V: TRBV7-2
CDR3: CASSVRDRGRETQYF

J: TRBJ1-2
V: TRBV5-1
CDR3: CASRALPDIGYGYTF